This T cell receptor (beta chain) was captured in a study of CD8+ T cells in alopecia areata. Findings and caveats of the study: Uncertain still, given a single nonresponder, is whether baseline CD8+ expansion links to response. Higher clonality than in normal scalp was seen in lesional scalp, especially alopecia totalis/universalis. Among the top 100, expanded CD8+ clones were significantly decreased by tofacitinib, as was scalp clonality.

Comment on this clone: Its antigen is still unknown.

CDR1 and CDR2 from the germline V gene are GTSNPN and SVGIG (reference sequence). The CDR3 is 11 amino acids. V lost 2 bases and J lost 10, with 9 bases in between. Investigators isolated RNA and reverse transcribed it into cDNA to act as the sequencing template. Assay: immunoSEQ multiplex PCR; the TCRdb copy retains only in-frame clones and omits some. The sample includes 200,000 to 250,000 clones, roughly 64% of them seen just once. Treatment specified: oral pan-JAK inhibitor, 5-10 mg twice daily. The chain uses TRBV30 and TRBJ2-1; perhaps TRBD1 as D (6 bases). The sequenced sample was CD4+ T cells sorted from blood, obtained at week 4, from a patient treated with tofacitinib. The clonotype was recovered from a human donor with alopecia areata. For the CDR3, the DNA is TGTGCCTGGAGTTACAGGGCCGAGCAGTTCTTC. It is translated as CAWSYRAEQFF.